Listed below are T cell receptor beta chains from one sample, sequenced in a study of cytomegalovirus exposure and HLA in healthy donors. Sequencing used immunoSEQ multiplex PCR; TCRdb keeps in-frame clones, though not all of them. The clone table shows about 140,000 clones, with the ten largest holding less than 3.5%. Sequencing was done on a sample of PBMCs. These receptors all stem from a man aged 35 to 55 in good health and CMV-seronegative. The CDR3 runs from the conserved cysteine through the conserved F or W. The D gene is left open where the match is weak.

d_call | j_call | v_call | cdr3_nt | cdr3_aa
TRBD1 | TRBJ2-7 | TRBV7-9 | TGTGCCAGCAGCTCACGGGGACAGGGGGCTTTCGAGCAGTACTTC | CASSSRGQGAFEQYF
TRBD2 | TRBJ2-7 | TRBV7-6 | TGTGCCAGCAGTCTCTTAGCGGGGGGACTCTCCTACGAGCAGTACTTC | CASSLLAGGLSYEQYF
- | TRBJ1-6 | TRBV18 | TGTGCCAGCTCACCGGGCAATTCACCCCTCCACTTT | CASSPGNSPLHF
- | TRBJ1-5 | TRBV4-1 | TGCGCCAGCAGCCAAGATGGGGGGGTTGGCAATCAGCCCCAGCATTTT | CASSQDGGVGNQPQHF
- | TRBJ1-1 | TRBV5-1 | TGCGCCAGCAGCAACGCAGTCGACACTGAAGCTTTCTTT | CASSNAVDTEAFF
- | TRBJ1-2 | TRBV20-1 | TGCAGTGCTAGGAGTTATGGCTACACCTTC | CSARSYGYTF
- | TRBJ1-6 | TRBV4-3 | TGCGCCAGCAGCCAAGTAGGGAGCTCCTATAATTCACCCCTCCACTTT | CASSQVGSSYNSPLHF
- | TRBJ2-5 | TRBV5-1 | TGCGCCAGCAGCTCAACCTCCAGGGAAGGGACCCAGTACTTC | CASSSTSREGTQYF
TRBD2 | TRBJ2-5 | TRBV11-1 | TGTGCCAGCAGCTCCGAGCGGGGGGGCCCGAAGACCCAGTACTTC | CASSSERGGPKTQYF
- | TRBJ1-1 | TRBV7-3 | TGTGCCAGCAGCCTCACACAGTACACTGAAGCTTTCTTT | CASSLTQYTEAFF
- | TRBJ2-7 | TRBV9 | TGTGCCAGCAGCAATTTGGACAGTTCCTACGAGCAGTACTTC | CASSNLDSSYEQYF
TRBD2 | TRBJ2-7 | TRBV5-4 | TGTGCCAGCAGCTTGGGACTAGCGCACTCCTACGAGCAGTACTTC | CASSLGLAHSYEQYF
TRBD1 | TRBJ1-5 | TRBV30 | TGTGCCTGGACCAGGGACAGGGGAGGTCAGCCCCAGCATTTT | CAWTRDRGGQPQHF
- | TRBJ1-4 | TRBV15 | TGTGCCACCAGCAGAGATACAGGAACTAATGAAAAACTGTTTTTT | CATSRDTGTNEKLFF
TRBD1 | TRBJ1-1 | TRBV4-1 | TGCGCCAGCAGCCAATCGGGACAGGGCAAAACGTGGGCTTTCTTT | CASSQSGQGKTWAFF
TRBD2 | TRBJ2-3 | TRBV7-9 | TGTGCCAGCAGCTCCTGGGGGACTAGCGGCAGCACAGATACGCAGTATTTT | CASSSWGTSGSTDTQYF
- | TRBJ2-3 | TRBV5-1 | TGCGCCAGCACCCTCCCGGGTGGGGCCCGCGATACGCAGTATTTT | CASTLPGGARDTQYF
- | TRBJ2-5 | TRBV7-6 | TGTGCCAGCAGCTTAGTCCCGAGGGAGACCCAGTACTTC | CASSLVPRETQYF
- | TRBJ2-5 | TRBV4-1 | TGCGCCAGCAGCCAAGAGGAGGTTGTGAGAGCCAAAGAGACCCAGTACTTC | CASSQEEVVRAKETQYF
TRBD1 | TRBJ2-5 | TRBV5-1 | TGCGCCAGCAGCTTAACAGGGGGCGGGGAGACCCAGTACTTC | CASSLTGGGETQYF
- | TRBJ2-3 | TRBV25-1 | TGTGCCAGCAGTGACGAGGACTTCTACACAGATACGCAGTATTTT | CASSDEDFYTDTQYF
- | TRBJ1-4 | TRBV10-3 | TGTGCCATCAGTCAACAGACAGCACCTAATGAAAAACTGTTTTTT | CAISQQTAPNEKLFF
TRBD2 | TRBJ2-7 | TRBV7-6 | TGTGCCAGCAGCTTAGGCGGGGGGAGCTCCTACGAGCAGTACTTC | CASSLGGGSSYEQYF
- | TRBJ2-1 | TRBV7-3 | TGTGCCAGCAGCTTATCTGGCAACAATGAGCAGTTCTTC | CASSLSGNNEQFF
- | TRBJ2-3 | TRBV7-2 | TGTGCCAGCAGCTTAGGCGTCACAGATACGCAGTATTTT | CASSLGVTDTQYF
TRBD1 | TRBJ1-2 | TRBV2 | TGTGCCAGCAGTGTCCGCCTGGACAGGGTGAACTATGGCTACACCTTC | CASSVRLDRVNYGYTF
TRBD1 | TRBJ2-1 | TRBV9 | TGTGCCAGCAGCGTAGACTCCCCCGGGACAGGGACGAGAGATGAGCAGTTCTTC | CASSVDSPGTGTRDEQFF
- | TRBJ1-1 | TRBV5-4 | TGTGCCAGCAGCACGTACAGGAAAATGAACACTGAAGCTTTCTTT | CASSTYRKMNTEAFF
- | TRBJ1-2 | TRBV7-9 | TGTGCCAGCAGCTTAGGCGAGAGCAGGGGCTACACCTTC | CASSLGESRGYTF
TRBD1 | TRBJ2-3 | TRBV5-1 | TGCGCCAGCAGTCAGACAGGGGATACGCAGTATTTT | CASSQTGDTQYF
TRBD1 | TRBJ1-5 | TRBV5-6 | TGTGCCAGCAGCTTGAGACAGGGAGGCAATCAGCCCCAGCATTTT | CASSLRQGGNQPQHF
- | TRBJ1-2 | TRBV4-2 | TGTGCCAGCAGCCAAGATCGGACAGCCGGATACTATGGCTACACCTTC | CASSQDRTAGYYGYTF
- | TRBJ1-1 | TRBV6-6 | TGTGCCATATCCAGGGAGGAGAACACTGAAGCTTTCTTT | CAISREENTEAFF
TRBD1 | TRBJ1-6 | TRBV5-4 | TGTGCCAGCAGCCCCCGGGACAGGGGTTCACCCCTCCACTTT | CASSPRDRGSPLHF
- | TRBJ2-3 | TRBV7-6 | TGTGCCAGCAGCCCGAGAGCAGATACGCAGTATTTT | CASSPRADTQYF
- | TRBJ1-5 | TRBV6-1 | TGTGCCAGCAGTGAAGGACACAAAAACCATCAGCCCCAGCATTTT | CASSEGHKNHQPQHF
- | TRBJ1-6 | TRBV7-2 | TGTGCCAGCAGCTTAGGAGGGGAGGGTTCACCCCTCCACTTT | CASSLGGEGSPLHF
TRBD1 | TRBJ1-5 | TRBV10-2 | TGCGCCAGCAGTGAATCCGGGACAGGGGTGTCTCAGCCCCAGCATTTT | CASSESGTGVSQPQHF
TRBD1 | TRBJ2-2 | TRBV5-4 | TGTGCCAGCAGCTTAGACCCAACAGGGGGTCGGTCCGGGGAGCTGTTTTTT | CASSLDPTGGRSGELFF
TRBD2 | TRBJ2-1 | TRBV7-2 | TGTGCCAGCAGCTTAAGAGCGGGGGGCCCAGAGGATGAGCAGTTCTTC | CASSLRAGGPEDEQFF
- | TRBJ1-4 | TRBV5-6 | TGTGCCAGCAGCTTCGCCCTGACCTGGGGGCAAAATGAAAAACTGTTTTTT | CASSFALTWGQNEKLFF